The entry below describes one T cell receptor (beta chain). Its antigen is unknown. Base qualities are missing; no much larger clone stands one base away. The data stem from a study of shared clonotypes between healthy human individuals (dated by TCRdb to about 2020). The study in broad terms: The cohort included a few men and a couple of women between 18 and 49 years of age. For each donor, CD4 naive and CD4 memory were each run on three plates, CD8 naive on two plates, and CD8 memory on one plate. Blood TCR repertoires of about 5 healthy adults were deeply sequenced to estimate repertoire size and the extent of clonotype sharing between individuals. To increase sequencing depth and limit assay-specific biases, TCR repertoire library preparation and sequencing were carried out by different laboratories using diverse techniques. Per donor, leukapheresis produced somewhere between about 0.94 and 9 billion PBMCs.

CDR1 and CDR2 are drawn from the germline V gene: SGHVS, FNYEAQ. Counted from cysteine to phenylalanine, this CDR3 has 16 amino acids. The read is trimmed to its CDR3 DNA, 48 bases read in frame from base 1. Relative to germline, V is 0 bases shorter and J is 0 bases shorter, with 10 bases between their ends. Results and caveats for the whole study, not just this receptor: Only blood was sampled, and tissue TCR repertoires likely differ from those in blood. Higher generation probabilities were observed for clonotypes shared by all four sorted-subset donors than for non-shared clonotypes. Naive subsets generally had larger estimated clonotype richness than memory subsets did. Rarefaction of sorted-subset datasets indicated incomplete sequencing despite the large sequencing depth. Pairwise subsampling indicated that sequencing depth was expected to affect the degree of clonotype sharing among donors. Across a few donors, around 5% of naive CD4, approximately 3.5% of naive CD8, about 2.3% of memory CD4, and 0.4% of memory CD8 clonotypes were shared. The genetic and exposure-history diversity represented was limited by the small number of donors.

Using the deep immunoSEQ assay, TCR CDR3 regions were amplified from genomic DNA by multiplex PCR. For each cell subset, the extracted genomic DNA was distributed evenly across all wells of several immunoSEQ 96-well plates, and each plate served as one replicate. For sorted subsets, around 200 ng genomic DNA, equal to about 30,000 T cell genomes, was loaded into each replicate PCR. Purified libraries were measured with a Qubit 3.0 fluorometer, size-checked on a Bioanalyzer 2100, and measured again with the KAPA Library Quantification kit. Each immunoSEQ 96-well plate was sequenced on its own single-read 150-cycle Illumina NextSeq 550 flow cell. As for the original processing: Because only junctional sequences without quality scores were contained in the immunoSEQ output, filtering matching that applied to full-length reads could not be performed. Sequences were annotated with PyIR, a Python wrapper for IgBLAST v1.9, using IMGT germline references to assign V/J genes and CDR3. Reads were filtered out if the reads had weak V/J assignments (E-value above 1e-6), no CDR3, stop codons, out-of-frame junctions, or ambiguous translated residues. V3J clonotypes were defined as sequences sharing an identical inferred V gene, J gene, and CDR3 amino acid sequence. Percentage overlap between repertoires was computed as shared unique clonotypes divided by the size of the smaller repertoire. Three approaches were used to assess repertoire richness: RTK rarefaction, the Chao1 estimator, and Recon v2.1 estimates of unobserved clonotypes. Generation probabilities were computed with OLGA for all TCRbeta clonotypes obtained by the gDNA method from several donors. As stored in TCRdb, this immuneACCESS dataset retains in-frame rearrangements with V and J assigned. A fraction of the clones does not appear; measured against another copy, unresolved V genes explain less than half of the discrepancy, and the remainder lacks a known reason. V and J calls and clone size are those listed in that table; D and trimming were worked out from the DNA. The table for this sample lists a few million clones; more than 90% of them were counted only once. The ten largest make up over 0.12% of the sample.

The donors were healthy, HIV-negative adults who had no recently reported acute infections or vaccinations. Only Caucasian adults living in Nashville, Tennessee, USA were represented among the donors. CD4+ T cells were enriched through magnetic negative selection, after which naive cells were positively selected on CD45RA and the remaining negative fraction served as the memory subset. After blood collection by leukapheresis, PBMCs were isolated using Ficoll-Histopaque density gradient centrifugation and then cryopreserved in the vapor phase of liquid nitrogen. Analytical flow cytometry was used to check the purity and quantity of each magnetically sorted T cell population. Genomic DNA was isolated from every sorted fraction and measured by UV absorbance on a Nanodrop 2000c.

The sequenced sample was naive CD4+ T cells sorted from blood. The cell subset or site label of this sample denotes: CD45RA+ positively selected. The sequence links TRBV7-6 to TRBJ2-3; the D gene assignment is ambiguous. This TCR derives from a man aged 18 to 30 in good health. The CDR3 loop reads CASSLAVKGSTDTQYF. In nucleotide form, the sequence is TGTGCCAGCAGCTTAGCGGTGAAGGGCAGCACAGATACGCAGTATTTT.